The clone carrying this TCR beta chain was recorded a few times. TCRdb's copy holds only in-frame clones and misses some; the assay was immunoSEQ multiplex PCR. The sample shows about 81,000 clones, under 95% of them seen only once. Cycle 7 day 1, cycle 4 day 1, and baseline were the timepoints at which blood was sampled. Germline trimming cut 0 bases from V and 13 bases from J; bases unmatched to any gene: 15. This CDR3 comprises 17 residues. In germline, CDR1 is MGHRA, CDR2 YSYEKL. This record comes from a study of OX40 agonist ivuxolimab in advanced cancers. Study in general: Among those enrolled, mean age was roughly 55 years (range about 23 to 79) and 75% to 85% were male.

The receptor was isolated from an adult with an advanced solid tumor such as melanoma, head and neck, liver or kidney cancer. The sequenced sample was CD4+ or CD8+ T cells sorted from blood, obtained in a trial of the OX40 agonist ivuxolimab. The rearrangement uses TRBV4-1 and TRBJ1-6; 7 bases line up with TRBD1. CDR3 DNA sequence: TGCGCCAGCAGCCAAGACCCCGAGGGGGCGTATTCGATCCCCCTCCACTTT. Translated: CASSQDPEGAYSIPLHF.